This note documents a single T cell receptor beta chain sequence. Its specificity is not known. Germline V lookup: CDR1 MGHRA, CDR2 YSYEKL. V lost 2 bases to trimming and J lost 1 base; unmatched junction nucleotides: 10. The CDR3 has 19 amino acids. The record originates from a study of blood T cells in healthy people across ages. Per-sample yields of isolated PBMCs were at least 6 million. Alongside a J-beta primer mix, a sample-barcoded 5' primer served in a second PCR lasting roughly 7 to 11 cycles. TCRdb reprocessed the 5' RACE reads with MiXCR, giving one entry per CDR3 protein. Of roughly 800,000 distinct CDR3 sequences in the sample, roughly 50% were seen once. Findings and limits, study-wide: Donors of long life had a larger count of naive CD4+ cells and greater diversity than aged donors.

The clonotype was recovered from a man younger than 40 in good health. The chain is built from TRBV4-1 and TRBJ2-3; TRBD1 aligns across 12 bases. Sequenced sample: blood. The CDR3 coding sequence is TGCGCCAGCAGCCAACCTAACATGGGGACAGGGGGCCGCACAGATACGCAGTATTTT. Its translation: CASSQPNMGTGGRTDTQYF.